This TCR beta chain emerged from a study of OX40 agonist ivuxolimab in advanced cancers. The method was immunoSEQ multiplex PCR; TCRdb's version includes in-frame clones alone and lacks a portion of them. The sample shows 80,000 or so clones, 90% to 95% of them seen only once. Germline V gene sequence: CDR1 SGHTA, CDR2 FQGNSA. The CDR3 extends over 16 amino acids. V shed 0 bases and J 10 bases; nucleotides not matched to a gene: 5. This receptor was obtained from an adult with an advanced solid tumor such as melanoma, head and neck, liver or kidney cancer. Source: CD4+ or CD8+ T cells sorted from blood, taken in a trial of the OX40 agonist ivuxolimab. V is TRBV7-2 and J is TRBJ2-1; TRBD2 matches 14 bases. The CDR3 loop is CASSLAGTSGRGEQFF. The CDR3 DNA is TGTGCCAGCAGCTTAGCCGGGACTAGCGGGAGAGGCGAGCAGTTCTTC.